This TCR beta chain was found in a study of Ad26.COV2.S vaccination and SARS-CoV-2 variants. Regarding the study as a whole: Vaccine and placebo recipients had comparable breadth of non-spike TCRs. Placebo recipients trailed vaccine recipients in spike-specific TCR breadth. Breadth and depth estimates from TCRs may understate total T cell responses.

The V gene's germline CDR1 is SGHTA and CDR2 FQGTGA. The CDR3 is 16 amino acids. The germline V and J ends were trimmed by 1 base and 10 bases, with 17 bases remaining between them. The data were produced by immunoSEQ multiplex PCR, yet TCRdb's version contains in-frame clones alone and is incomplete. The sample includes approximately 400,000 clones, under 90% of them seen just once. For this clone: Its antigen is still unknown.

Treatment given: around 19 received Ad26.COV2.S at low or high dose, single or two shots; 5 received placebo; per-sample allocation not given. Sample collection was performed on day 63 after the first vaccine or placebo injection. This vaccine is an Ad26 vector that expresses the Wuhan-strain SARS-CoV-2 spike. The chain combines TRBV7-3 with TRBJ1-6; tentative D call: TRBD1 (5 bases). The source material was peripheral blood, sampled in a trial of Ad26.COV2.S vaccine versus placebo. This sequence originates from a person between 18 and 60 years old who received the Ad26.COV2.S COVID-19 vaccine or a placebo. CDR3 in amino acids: CASSLNGGLEESPLHF. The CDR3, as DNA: TGTGCCAGCAGCTTAAATGGGGGTCTCGAAGAGTCACCCCTCCACTTT.